The 10 T cell receptor beta chains in this list originate from one sample, sequenced in a study of cytomegalovirus exposure and HLA in healthy donors. The PCR contained 60 Vbeta and 13 Jbeta primers. The repertoire was sequenced with immunoSEQ multiplex PCR; TCRdb's copy has only in-frame clones and lacks some. The sample shows more than 85,000 clones, roughly three quarters of them seen only once. The sample was PBMCs. These receptors were taken from a male donor in good health and CMV-seropositive.

The chain is built from TRBV7-3 and TRBJ2-5; no clear D gene. There are 15 residues in the CDR3. Germline V gene sequence: CDR1 SGHTA, CDR2 FQGTGA. With 2 bases removed from V and 0 bases from J, the gap between germline ends came to 10 bases. The CDR3 region has the DNA TGTGCCAGCAGCTTAGGGTCGCTAGACCAAGAGACCCAGTACTTC. Protein product: CASSLGSLDQETQYF.

The chain recombines TRBV29-1 with TRBJ2-7, with 14 bases identical to TRBD2. The CDR3 spans 13 residues. V trimming: 6 bases; J trimming: 5 bases; junction bases outside the gene matches: 3. Per germline, CDR1 SQVTM and CDR2 ANQGSEA. The CDR3 region is CSVGTSGSNEQYF. CDR3 DNA: TGCAGCGTCGGGACTAGCGGGAGTAACGAGCAGTACTTC.

The chain links TRBV5-1 to TRBJ2-7; the match to TRBD2 covers 7 bases. The CDR3 runs to 15 residues. J gave up 9 bases and V 2 bases, and 14 bases lay outside the gene matches. Germline V gives CDR1 SGHRS, CDR2 YFSETQ. CDR3 bases: TGCGCCAGCAGCTTTAACCTAGCGGCCCCCGATAGGCAGTACTTC. Protein: CASSFNLAAPDRQYF.

The table lists this clone with a few counts. This chain connects TRBV7-2 to TRBJ1-2, with a weak D call TRBD1 (6 bases). Trimming removed 0 bases from V and 4 bases from J, with 9 bases in between. CDR1 and CDR2 from the germline V gene are SGHTA and FQGNSA. The CDR3 length is 14 residues. CDR3 bases: TGTGCCAGCAGCTTAGCGCCAGGGGCCTATGGCTACACCTTC. Protein sequence: CASSLAPGAYGYTF. The entire variable domain, with the rest obtained from reference TRBV7-2 and TRBJ1-2, is as follows: GAGVSQSPSNKVTEKGKDVELRCDPISGHTALYWYRQSLGQGLEFLIYFQGNSAPDKSGLPSDRFSAERTGGSVSTLTIQRTQQEDSAVYLCASSLAPGAYGYTFGSGTRLTVV.

The J gene is TRBJ2-7, the V gene TRBV18, with 8 nucleotides matching TRBD2. V lost 6 bases to trimming and J lost 4 bases; unmatched junction nucleotides: 11. This CDR3 is built from 15 residues. Germline loops: CDR1 KGHSH, CDR2 LQKENI. This CDR3 is CASSPLTAGVYEQYF. CDR3 DNA: TGTGCCAGCTCCCCTTTGACAGCGGGAGTTTACGAGCAGTACTTC.

The CDR3 region has the DNA TGTGCCAGCTCTTGGTTCCGGGGAGACAATGAGCAGTTCTTC. Protein sequence: CASSWFRGDNEQFF. The chain links TRBV7-9 to TRBJ2-1, with D possibly TRBD2 on 5 matching bases. Between the trimmed V and J ends, which lost 8 bases and 5 bases, there was a span of 16 bases. From germline, CDR1 is SEHNR and CDR2 FQNEAQ (reference sequence). The CDR3 is 14 residues long.

This clone was counted a few times. The CDR3 spells CASSPVGTGTYGYTF. CDR3 DNA sequence: TGTGCCAGCTCACCCGTTGGGACAGGGACCTATGGCTACACCTTC. The rearrangement uses TRBV18 and TRBJ1-2; TRBD1 aligns across 9 bases. V lost 3 bases and J lost 4; bases outside the gene matches: 6. This CDR3 is built from 15 residues. Germline V gene sequence: CDR1 KGHSH, CDR2 LQKENI.

V is TRBV19 and J is TRBJ2-7, with 8 positions matching TRBD1. Germline V gene lookup returns CDR1 LNHDA and CDR2 SQIVND (reference sequence). This CDR3 spans 18 amino acids. Germline trimming cut 6 bases from V and 7 bases from J; bases unmatched to any gene: 23. The CDR3 DNA reads TGTGCCAGTAGAGCTCAGGGGGCGTCGAAAAAAGGGCCCGGGGAGCAGTACTTC. It translates to CASRAQGASKKGPGEQYF.

The genes are TRBV27 and TRBJ2-3, with TRBD1 matching over 9 bases. V lost 1 base and J lost 5; bases outside the gene matches: 4. The CDR3 runs to 15 residues. The germline V gene has CDR1 MNHEY and CDR2 SMNVEV (reference sequence). This chain's CDR3 is CASSLWDRVGDTQYF. The CDR3 nucleotides are TGTGCCAGCAGTTTATGGGACAGGGTTGGAGATACGCAGTATTTT.

The chain is built from TRBV15 and TRBJ2-2, with TRBD2 matching over 8 bases. This CDR3 has 17 residues. Germline lookup yields CDR1 LNHNV and CDR2 YYDKDF (reference sequence). V trimming: 3 bases; J trimming: 3 bases; junction bases outside the gene matches: 9. CDR3 loop: CATSRKRGGRHTGELFF. DNA for the CDR3: TGTGCCACCAGCAGGAAACGGGGGGGGAGGCACACCGGGGAGCTGTTTTTT.